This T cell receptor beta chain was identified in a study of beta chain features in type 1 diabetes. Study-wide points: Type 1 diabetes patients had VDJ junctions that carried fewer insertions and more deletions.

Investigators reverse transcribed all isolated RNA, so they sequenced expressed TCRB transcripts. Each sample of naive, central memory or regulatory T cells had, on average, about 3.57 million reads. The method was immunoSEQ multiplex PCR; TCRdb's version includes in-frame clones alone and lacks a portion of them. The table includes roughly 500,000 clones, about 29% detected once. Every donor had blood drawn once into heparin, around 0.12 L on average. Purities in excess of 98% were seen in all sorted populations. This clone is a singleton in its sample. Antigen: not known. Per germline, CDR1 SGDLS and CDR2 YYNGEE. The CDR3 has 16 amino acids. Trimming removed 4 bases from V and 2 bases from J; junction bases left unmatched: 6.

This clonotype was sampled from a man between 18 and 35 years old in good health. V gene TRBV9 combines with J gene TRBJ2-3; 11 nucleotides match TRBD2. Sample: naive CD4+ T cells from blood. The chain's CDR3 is CASSTRLAGPTDTQYF. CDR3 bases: TGTGCCAGCAGCACCCGACTAGCGGGACCCACAGATACGCAGTATTTT.